The sequence of this T cell receptor beta chain was determined in a study of cytomegalovirus exposure and HLA in healthy donors. Study-level findings and limits: TCR beta sequences reportedly predicted the HLA-A and HLA-B alleles of most subjects accurately. Reports showed the classifier diagnosing cytomegalovirus status with high specificity and sensitivity.

PCR used 60 Vbeta primers and 13 Jbeta primers. Some clones are missing from TCRdb's copy, which holds only in-frame ones; the method was immunoSEQ multiplex PCR. Of about 140,000 clones detected, over 60% appear once; the ten largest clones hold 1% to 1.5%. Trimming left V 5 bases short and J 4 bases short, with 11 bases between. Germline CDR1 and CDR2: SNHLY and FYNNEI. The CDR3 has 13 residues. As for this clone: What it recognizes is unknown.

The chain recombines TRBV2 with TRBJ1-2, with a tentative D call TRBD1 (5 bases). Sequenced: PBMCs. The TCR was taken from a male donor in good health and CMV-seropositive. CDR3 bases: TGTGCCAGCAGTTCGACAGACCTCTATGGCTACACCTTC. This translates into CASSSTDLYGYTF.